This entry describes one T cell receptor beta chain. Antigen unknown. This sample was included in a study of post-analysis software for immune sequencing data. Whole-study context: The disease courses covered relapsing-remitting, secondary progressive and progressive-relapsing multiple sclerosis.

The CDR3 has 16 amino acids. The V gene's germline CDR1 is SQVTM and CDR2 ANQGSEA. V trimming: 1 base; J trimming: 11 bases; junction bases outside the gene matches: 18. Study results and caveats: TRBV5-6, TRBV5-1 and TRBV20-1 belonged to a set of about 5 TRBV segments that were more frequent in patients than controls. Significantly lower normalized Chao1 diversity was seen in multiple sclerosis patients than in controls. The F measure placed samples prepared in the same batch into strongly shared clusters.

Unique-molecular-identifier-tagged TCR beta cDNA libraries were used. T cells, 1 to 10 million of them, yielded roughly 0.5 million cDNA molecules. One entry per CDR3 protein, called by TCRdb with MiXCR from the PCR reads. The sample shows roughly 540,000 distinct CDR3 sequences, around 31% of them seen only once. The sequence was obtained from a girl under 18 with multiple sclerosis. Sequenced: blood. The chain links TRBV29-1 to TRBJ2-5, with TRBD1 matching 8 bases. The CDR3 is CSVEVPKNRGLNEQYF. CDR3 bases: TGCAGCGTTGAAGTTCCGAAAAACAGGGGGTTGAATGAGCAGTACTTC.